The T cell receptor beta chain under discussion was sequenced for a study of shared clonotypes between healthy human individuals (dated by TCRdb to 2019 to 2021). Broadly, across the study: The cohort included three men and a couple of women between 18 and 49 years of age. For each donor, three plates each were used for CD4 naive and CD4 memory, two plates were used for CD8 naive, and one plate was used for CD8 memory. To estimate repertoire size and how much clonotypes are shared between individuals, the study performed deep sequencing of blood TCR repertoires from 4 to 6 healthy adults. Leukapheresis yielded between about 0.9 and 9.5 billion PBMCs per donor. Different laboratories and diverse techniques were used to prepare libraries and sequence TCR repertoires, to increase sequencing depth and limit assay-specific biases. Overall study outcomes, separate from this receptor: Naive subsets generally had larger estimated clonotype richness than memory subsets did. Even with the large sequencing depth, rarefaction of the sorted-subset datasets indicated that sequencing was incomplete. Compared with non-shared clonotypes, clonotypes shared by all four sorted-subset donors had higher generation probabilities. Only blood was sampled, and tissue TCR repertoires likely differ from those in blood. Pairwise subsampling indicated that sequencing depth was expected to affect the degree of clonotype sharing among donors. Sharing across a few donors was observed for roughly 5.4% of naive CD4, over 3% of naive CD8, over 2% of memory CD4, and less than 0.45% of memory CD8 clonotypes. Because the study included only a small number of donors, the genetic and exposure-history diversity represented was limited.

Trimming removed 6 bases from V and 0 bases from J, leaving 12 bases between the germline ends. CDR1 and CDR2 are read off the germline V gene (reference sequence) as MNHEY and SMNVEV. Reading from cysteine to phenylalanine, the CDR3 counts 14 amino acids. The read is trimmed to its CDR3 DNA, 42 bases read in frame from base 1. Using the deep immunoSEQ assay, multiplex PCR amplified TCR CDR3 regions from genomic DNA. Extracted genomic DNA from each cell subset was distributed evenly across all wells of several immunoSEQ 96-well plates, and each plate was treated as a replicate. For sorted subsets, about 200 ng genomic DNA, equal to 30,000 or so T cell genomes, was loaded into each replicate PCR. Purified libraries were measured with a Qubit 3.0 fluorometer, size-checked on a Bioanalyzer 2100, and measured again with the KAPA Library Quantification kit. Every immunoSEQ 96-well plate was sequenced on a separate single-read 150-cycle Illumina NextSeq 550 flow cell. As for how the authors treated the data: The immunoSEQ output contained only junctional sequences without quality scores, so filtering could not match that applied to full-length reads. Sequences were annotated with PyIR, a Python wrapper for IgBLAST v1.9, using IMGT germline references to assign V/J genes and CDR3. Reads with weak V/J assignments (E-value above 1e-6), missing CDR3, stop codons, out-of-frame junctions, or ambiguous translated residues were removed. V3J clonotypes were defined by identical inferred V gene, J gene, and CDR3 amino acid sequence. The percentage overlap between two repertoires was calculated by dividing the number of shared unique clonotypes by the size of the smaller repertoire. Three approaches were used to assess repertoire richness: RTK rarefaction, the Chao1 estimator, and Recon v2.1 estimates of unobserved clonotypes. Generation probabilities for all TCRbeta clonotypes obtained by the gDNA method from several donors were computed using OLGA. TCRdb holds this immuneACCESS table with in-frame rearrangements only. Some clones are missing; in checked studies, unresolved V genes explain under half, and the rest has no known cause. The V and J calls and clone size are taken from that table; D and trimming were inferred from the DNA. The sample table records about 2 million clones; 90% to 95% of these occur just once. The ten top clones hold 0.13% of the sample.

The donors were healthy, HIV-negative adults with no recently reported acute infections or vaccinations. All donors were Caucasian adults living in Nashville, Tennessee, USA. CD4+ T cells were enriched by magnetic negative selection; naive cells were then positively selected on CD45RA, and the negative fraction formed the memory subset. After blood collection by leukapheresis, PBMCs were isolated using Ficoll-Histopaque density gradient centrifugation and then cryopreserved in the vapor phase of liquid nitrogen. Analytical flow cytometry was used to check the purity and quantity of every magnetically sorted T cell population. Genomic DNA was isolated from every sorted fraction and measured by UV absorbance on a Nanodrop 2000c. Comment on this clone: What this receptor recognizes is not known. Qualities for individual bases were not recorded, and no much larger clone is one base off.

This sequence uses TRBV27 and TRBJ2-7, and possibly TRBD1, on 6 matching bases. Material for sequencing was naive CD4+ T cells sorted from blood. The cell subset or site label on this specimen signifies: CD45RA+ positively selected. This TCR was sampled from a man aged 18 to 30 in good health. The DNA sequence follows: TGTGCCAGCAGACCTGACAGGAGCTCCTACGAGCAGTACTTC. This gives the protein CASRPDRSSYEQYF.